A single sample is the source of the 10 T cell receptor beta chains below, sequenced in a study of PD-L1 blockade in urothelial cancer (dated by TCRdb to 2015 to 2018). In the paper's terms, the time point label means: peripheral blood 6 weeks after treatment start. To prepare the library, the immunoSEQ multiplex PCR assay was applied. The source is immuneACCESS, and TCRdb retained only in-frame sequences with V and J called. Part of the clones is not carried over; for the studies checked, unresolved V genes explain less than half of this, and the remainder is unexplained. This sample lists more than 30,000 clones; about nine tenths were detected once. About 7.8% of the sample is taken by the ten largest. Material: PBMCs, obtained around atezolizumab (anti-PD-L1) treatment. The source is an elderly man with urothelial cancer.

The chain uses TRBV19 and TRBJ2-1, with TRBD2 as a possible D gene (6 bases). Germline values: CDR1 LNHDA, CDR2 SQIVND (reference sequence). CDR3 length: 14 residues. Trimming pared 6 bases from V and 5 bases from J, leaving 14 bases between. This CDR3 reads CASSLGGTNNEQFF. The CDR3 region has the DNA TGTGCCAGTAGCCTGGGGGGAACAAACAATGAGCAGTTCTTC.

The CDR3 DNA is TGTGCCAGTAGGGGATGGACAGAGAACACCGGGGAGCTGTTTTTT. Translation gives CASRGWTENTGELFF. The gene calls are TRBV19 and TRBJ2-2, with a tentative D call TRBD1 (6 bases). V lost 6 bases to trimming and J lost 1 base, with 12 bases between them. Germline CDR1 and CDR2: LNHDA and SQIVND (reference sequence). The CDR3 loop spans 15 amino acids.

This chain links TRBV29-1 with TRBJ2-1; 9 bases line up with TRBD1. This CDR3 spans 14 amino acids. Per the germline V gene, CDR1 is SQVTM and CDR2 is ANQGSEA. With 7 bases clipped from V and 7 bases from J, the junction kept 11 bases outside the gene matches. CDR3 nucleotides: TGCAGCGGTGAGTGGACAGGGGTGATGAATGAGCAGTTCTTC. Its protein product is CSGEWTGVMNEQFF.

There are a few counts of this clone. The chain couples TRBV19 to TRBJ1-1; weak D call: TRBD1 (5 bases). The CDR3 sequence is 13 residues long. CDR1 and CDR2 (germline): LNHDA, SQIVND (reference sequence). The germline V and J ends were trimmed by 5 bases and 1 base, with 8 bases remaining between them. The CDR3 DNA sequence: TGTGCCAGTAGTTGGCAGGGGAACACTGAAGCTTTCTTT. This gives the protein CASSWQGNTEAFF.

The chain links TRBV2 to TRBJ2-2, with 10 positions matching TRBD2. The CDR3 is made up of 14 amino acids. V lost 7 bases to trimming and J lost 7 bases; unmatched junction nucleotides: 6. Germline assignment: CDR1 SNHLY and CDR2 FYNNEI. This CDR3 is CASTLSSGGGELFF. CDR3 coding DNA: TGTGCCAGCACCCTTTCTAGCGGGGGCGGGGAGCTGTTTTTT.

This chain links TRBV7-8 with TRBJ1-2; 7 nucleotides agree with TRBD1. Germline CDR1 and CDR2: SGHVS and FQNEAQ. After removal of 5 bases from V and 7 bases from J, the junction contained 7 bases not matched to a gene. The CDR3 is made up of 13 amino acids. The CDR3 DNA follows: TGTGCCAGCAGCCCACGACAGGGTGGTGGCTACACCTTC. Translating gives CASSPRQGGGYTF.

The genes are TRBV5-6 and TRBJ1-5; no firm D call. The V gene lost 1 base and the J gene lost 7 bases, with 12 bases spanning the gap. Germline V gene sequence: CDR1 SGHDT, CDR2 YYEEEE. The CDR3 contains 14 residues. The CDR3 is CASSLSGRRQPQHF. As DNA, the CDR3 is TGTGCCAGCAGCTTGTCTGGGAGGAGACAGCCCCAGCATTTT.

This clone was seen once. The CDR3 DNA sequence: TGTGCCAGCAGCTGGACAGGGGGCTCTGGAAACACCATATATTTT. This sequence encodes CASSWTGGSGNTIYF. The V call is TRBV5-4, the J call TRBJ1-3; 10 bases match TRBD1. V trimming: 3 bases; J trimming: 0 bases; junction bases outside the gene matches: 0. Germline V gene lookup returns CDR1 SGHNT and CDR2 YYREEE (reference sequence). This CDR3 contains 15 residues.

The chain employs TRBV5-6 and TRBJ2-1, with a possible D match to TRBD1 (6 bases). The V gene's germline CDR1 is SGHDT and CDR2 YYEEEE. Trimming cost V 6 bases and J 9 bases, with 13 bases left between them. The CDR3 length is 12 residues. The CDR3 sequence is CASIIMGAEQFF. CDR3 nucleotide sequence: TGTGCCAGCATCATCATGGGGGCTGAGCAGTTCTTC. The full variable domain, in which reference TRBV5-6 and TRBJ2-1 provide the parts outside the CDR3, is DAGVTQSPTHLIKTRGQQVTLRCSPKSGHDTVSWYQQALGQGPQFIFQYYEEEERQRGNFPDRFSGHQFPNYSSELNVNALLLGDSALYLCASIIMGAEQFFGPGTRLTVL.

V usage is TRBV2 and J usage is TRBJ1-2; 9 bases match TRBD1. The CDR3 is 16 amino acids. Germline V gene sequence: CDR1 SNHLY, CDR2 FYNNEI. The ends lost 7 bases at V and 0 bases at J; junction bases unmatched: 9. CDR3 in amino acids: CASTRGQGRSNYGYTF. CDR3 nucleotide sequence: TGTGCCAGCACGAGGGGACAGGGACGCTCTAACTATGGCTACACCTTC.